This passage covers 27 T cell receptor beta chains from one sample sequenced in a study of cytomegalovirus exposure and HLA in healthy donors. Both 60 Vbeta primers and 13 Jbeta primers went into the PCR. The assay was immunoSEQ multiplex PCR, and TCRdb's table has in-frame clones only and misses some. The table shows around 220,000 clones, with roughly 70% occurring only once. Sequenced input: PBMCs. The receptors were sampled from a woman in her 30s in good health and CMV-seronegative.

Only a few counts were recorded for this clone. V and J are TRBV6-5 and TRBJ2-1; TRBD1 agrees at 8 bases. CDR1 is MNHEY and CDR2 is SVGAGI in the germline V gene. After removal of 8 bases from V and 10 bases from J, the junction contained 7 bases not matched to a gene. This CDR3 has 12 amino acids. The CDR3, as DNA: TGTGCCAGCGGGCAGGGGGCACGGGAGCAGTTCTTC. Residues: CASGQGAREQFF.

The chain is built from TRBV5-6 and TRBJ2-1; 12 positions agree with TRBD2. This CDR3 contains 14 residues. CDR1 is SGHDT, CDR2 YYEEEE, per germline. The trim removed 7 bases at V and 6 bases at J, leaving 5 bases unmatched. The DNA of the CDR3 is TGTGCCAGCGGACTAGCGGGATTCGGCAATGAGCAGTTCTTC. Its protein is CASGLAGFGNEQFF. The full variable domain, its missing parts supplied by reference TRBV5-6 and TRBJ2-1, is DAGVTQSPTHLIKTRGQQVTLRCSPKSGHDTVSWYQQALGQGPQFIFQYYEEEERQRGNFPDRFSGHQFPNYSSELNVNALLLGDSALYLCASGLAGFGNEQFFGPGTRLTVL.

Only a few counts were recorded for this clone. This same CDR3 is encoded by further DNA sequences in the sample. The gene calls are TRBV5-6 and TRBJ1-2, with TRBD1 as a possible D gene (5 bases). Germline V gene sequence: CDR1 SGHDT, CDR2 YYEEEE. The V end was cut by 0 bases, the J end by 5 bases, with 8 bases between. The CDR3 sequence is 13 residues long. The CDR3 region is CASSLGQQYGYTF. Here the CDR3 DNA reads TGTGCCAGCAGCTTGGGACAGCAATATGGCTACACCTTC.

This clone has more than one count but fewer than ten. The chain carries TRBV11-2 and TRBJ2-2; D call uncertain. The V end lost 6 bases, the J end lost 6 bases, and 8 bases lay between the germline ends. Germline CDR1 and CDR2: SGHAT and FQNNGV. The CDR3 covers 12 residues. The CDR3 bases are TGTGCCAGCAGTCTAGACTCCGGGGAGCTGTTTTTT. Protein sequence: CASSLDSGELFF. Based on the CDR3 plus reference TRBV11-2 and TRBJ2-2, the full variable domain is EAGVAQSPRYKIIEKRQSVAFWCNPISGHATLYWYQQILGQGPKLLIQFQNNGVVDDSQLPKDRFSAERLKGVDSTLKIQPAKLEDSAVYLCASSLDSGELFFGEGSRLTVL.

The rearrangement links TRBV5-8 to TRBJ1-1; D unresolved. The germline V and J ends were trimmed by 0 bases and 2 bases, with 5 bases remaining between them. The CDR3 length is 13 residues. CDR1 is SGHTS and CDR2 is YDEGEE in the germline V gene. The CDR3: CASSLGDNTEAFF. CDR3 bases: TGTGCCAGCAGCTTGGGCGATAACACTGAAGCTTTCTTT.

This clone was detected once. The chain couples TRBV10-1 to TRBJ2-7; 8 nucleotides line up with TRBD2. Losses at the gene ends were 6 bases for V and 6 bases for J; bases not matched to a gene: 10. This CDR3 is built from 14 residues. The germline gives CDR1 WNHNN, CDR2 SYGVQD (reference sequence). As DNA, the CDR3 is TGCGCCAGCAGCGGGCCCAGCGGGAGTGGCGAGCAGTACTTC. This gives the protein CASSGPSGSGEQYF.

The rearrangement uses TRBV7-3 and TRBJ2-7; 9 bases are shared with TRBD1. Germline V gene lookup returns CDR1 SGHTA and CDR2 FQGTGA. This CDR3 is built from 15 residues. V trimming: 2 bases; J trimming: 7 bases; junction bases outside the gene matches: 9. In nucleotides, the CDR3 is TGTGCCAGCAGCTTAGAGGGACAGGGCTATGAGGAGCAGTACTTC. Translated, it gives CASSLEGQGYEEQYF. Looking up the rest from reference TRBV7-3 and TRBJ2-7 gives the full variable domain: GAGVSQTPSNKVTEKGKYVELRCDPISGHTALYWYRQSLGQGPEFLIYFQGTGAADDSGLPNDRFFAVRPEGSVSTLKIQRTERGDSAVYLCASSLEGQGYEEQYFGPGTRLTVT.

The chain employs TRBV6-5 and TRBJ1-1; maybe TRBD1 (6 bases). The ends were cut back, 5 bases at V and 3 bases at J, with 13 bases in the middle. This CDR3 is 14 amino acids long. Germline-derived CDR1 and CDR2 are MNHEY and SVGAGI. The CDR3 sequence: CASSRQAGDTEAFF. The CDR3 region has the DNA TGTGCCAGCAGTAGACAGGCGGGGGACACTGAAGCTTTCTTT.

The table lists this clone with a few counts. The chain employs TRBV11-3 and TRBJ2-1, with 9 bases aligning to TRBD2. V dropped 5 bases and J dropped 7; count of bases not matched to a gene: 9. Germline V gives CDR1 SGHNT, CDR2 YENEEA. This CDR3 is built from 15 residues. CDR3 protein: CASSPGVAGDNEQFF. CDR3 nucleotide sequence: TGTGCCAGCAGCCCTGGGGTAGCGGGGGATAATGAGCAGTTCTTC.

The rearrangement joins TRBV25-1 to TRBJ1-2; D not resolved. The length of the CDR3 is 15 residues. Trimming stripped 1 base from V and 8 bases from J, with 17 bases between. CDR1 is MGHDK, CDR2 SYGVNS, per germline. Here the CDR3 reads CASSESGKGSSGYTF. CDR3 sequence (DNA): TGTGCCAGCAGTGAATCCGGGAAGGGCTCGAGCGGCTACACCTTC.

The V call is TRBV9, the J call TRBJ1-2; D might be TRBD1 (6 bases). Per germline, CDR1 SGDLS and CDR2 YYNGEE. CDR3 length equals 14 residues. V lost 0 bases and J 2 bases, leaving 8 bases between the germline ends. The CDR3 nucleotides read TGTGCCAGCAGCGTAGATAGGGGGAACTATGGCTACACCTTC. It translates to CASSVDRGNYGYTF.

This clone showed up just a few times. The chain uses TRBV6-5 and TRBJ2-7, with unresolved D. The length of the CDR3 is 14 residues. V was pared by 5 bases and J by 0 bases, with 11 bases between. Germline CDR1 is MNHEY and CDR2 is SVGAGI. The CDR3 loop is CASSVELSSYEQYF. The CDR3 bases are TGTGCCAGCAGTGTGGAGTTGAGCTCCTACGAGCAGTACTTC.

The CDR3 DNA reads TGCGCCAGCAGCCACGGACAGGGGAGTGGGGCCTACGAGCAGTACTTC. Translation: CASSHGQGSGAYEQYF. The chain uses TRBV4-1 and TRBJ2-7; 9 bases are a match to TRBD1. The CDR3 length is 16 residues. From germline, CDR1 is MGHRA and CDR2 YSYEKL. Trimming removed 3 bases from V and 2 bases from J; junction bases left unmatched: 8.

The CDR3 DNA sequence: TGTGCCAGCAGCCCCCGTCTAGAAAACACCATATATTTT. This translates into CASSPRLENTIYF. This sequence joins TRBV7-9 and TRBJ1-3; no clear D gene. The CDR3 loop spans 13 amino acids. The germline gives CDR1 SEHNR, CDR2 FQNEAQ (reference sequence). V was pared by 5 bases and J by 6 bases, with 11 bases between.

The genes are TRBV30 and TRBJ1-1; a weak D match, TRBD1 (5 bases). The germline V and J ends were trimmed by 2 bases and 0 bases, with 13 bases remaining between them. Germline lookup yields CDR1 GTSNPN and CDR2 SVGIG (reference sequence). The CDR3 is 15 residues long. CDR3 protein: CAWSNIRTMNTEAFF. CDR3 bases: TGTGCCTGGAGTAATATAAGGACAATGAACACTGAAGCTTTCTTT. Full variable domain (outside the CDR3, taken from reference TRBV30 and TRBJ1-1): SQTIHQWPATLVQPVGSPLSLECTVEGTSNPNLYWYRQAAGRGLQLLFYSVGIGQISSEVPQNLSASRPQDRQFILSSKKLLLSDSGFYLCAWSNIRTMNTEAFFGQGTRLTVV.

The chain has TRBV4-3 and TRBJ1-5; D gene uncertain. V lost 2 bases and J 4 bases, leaving 9 bases between the germline ends. The germline CDR1 and CDR2 sequences are LGHNA and YSLEER. CDR3 size: 14 residues. DNA of the CDR3: TGCGCCAGCAGCCAATCACGAGGGAATCAGCCCCAGCATTTT. Translation: CASSQSRGNQPQHF.

This clone was seen a few times. The chain carries TRBV11-2 and TRBJ2-1; 7 bases agree with TRBD2. V trimming: 2 bases; J trimming: 0 bases; junction bases outside the gene matches: 1. This CDR3 contains 15 residues. Germline V gives CDR1 SGHAT, CDR2 FQNNGV. CDR3 protein: CASSLLAVSYNEQFF. CDR3 DNA: TGTGCCAGCAGCTTACTAGCGGTCTCCTACAATGAGCAGTTCTTC.

This chain joins TRBV2 and TRBJ2-5; 10 positions match TRBD2. The ends lost 8 bases at V and 11 bases at J; junction bases unmatched: 11. CDR1 and CDR2 from the germline V gene are SNHLY and FYNNEI. This CDR3 is built from 13 residues. CDR3 protein: CASEASGRGPQYF. CDR3 sequence (DNA): TGTGCCAGCGAGGCTAGCGGGAGAGGCCCGCAGTACTTC.

As to this clone: Different DNA sequences within this sample yield the same CDR3. This chain uses TRBV5-4 with TRBJ2-7; 9 positions match TRBD2. Germline V lookup: CDR1 SGHNT, CDR2 YYREEE (reference sequence). This CDR3 has 16 amino acids. V lost 0 bases to trimming and J lost 5 bases; unmatched junction nucleotides: 9. The chain's CDR3 is CASSLDQLVAGDEQYF. As DNA, the CDR3 is TGTGCCAGCAGCTTGGATCAGCTGGTAGCGGGAGACGAGCAGTACTTC.

V gene TRBV27 combines with J gene TRBJ1-1; D unresolved. Trimming pared 8 bases from V and 8 bases from J, leaving 9 bases between. The CDR3 runs to 10 residues. Germline V gene lookup returns CDR1 MNHEY and CDR2 SMNVEV (reference sequence). CDR3 coding DNA: TGTGCCAGCGGTTACTCCGAAGCTTTCTTT. Protein sequence: CASGYSEAFF.

V is TRBV11-3 and J is TRBJ2-5; D gene uncertain. CDR3 length: 13 amino acids. Germline CDR1 reads SGHNT; CDR2 reads YENEEA. With 2 bases removed from V and 5 bases from J, the gap between germline ends came to 9 bases. As DNA, the CDR3 is TGTGCCAGCAGCTTATCGCCGAGTGAGACCCAGTACTTC. Protein: CASSLSPSETQYF.

The CDR3, as DNA: TGTGCCAGCAGTTACTCGCCAGGGTTCCTCTACGAGCAGTACTTC. This sequence encodes CASSYSPGFLYEQYF. The chain recombines TRBV6-6 with TRBJ2-7; D is possibly TRBD1 (5 bases). Germline CDR1 reads MNHNY; CDR2 reads SVGAGI (reference sequence). The CDR3 has 15 residues. Trimming pared 0 bases from V and 3 bases from J, leaving 12 bases between.

Points on this clone: The junction does not match germline at one end; this may be a read error. The V gene is TRBV7-9, the J gene TRBJ2-3; the match to TRBD2 covers 7 bases. The CDR3 runs to 14 residues. Germline V gene lookup returns CDR1 SEHNR and CDR2 FQNEAQ (reference sequence). The CDR3 coding sequence is TGTTCCAGCAGCTTTTTGACTAGCTCAGATACGCAGTATTTT. Protein sequence: CSSSFLTSSDTQYF.

CDR3 sequence reads: CSVEGRISGYTF. As DNA, the CDR3 is TGCAGCGTTGAAGGGAGGATAAGTGGCTACACCTTC. The chain links TRBV29-1 to TRBJ1-2; no clear D gene. Trimming removed 1 base from V and 7 bases from J, with 10 bases in between. The CDR3 sequence is 12 residues long. Looked up from germline, CDR1 is SQVTM and CDR2 is ANQGSEA.

J is TRBJ2-6 and V is TRBV7-9; D is possibly TRBD1 (5 bases). V lost 5 bases to trimming and J lost 0 bases, with 11 bases between them. The CDR3 runs 16 residues. Germline CDR1 reads SEHNR; CDR2 reads FQNEAQ (reference sequence). The CDR3 DNA reads as TGTGCCAGCAGCGTTGTACAGGTCTCTGGGGCCAACGTCCTGACTTTC. It codes for CASSVVQVSGANVLTF.

About this clone: The germline gene is not matched at one end of the junction; a read error may be the cause. The rearrangement uses TRBV7-9 and TRBJ1-1; a weak D match, TRBD1 (5 bases). CDR1 is SEHNR and CDR2 is FQNEAQ in the germline V gene (reference sequence). The CDR3 extends over 14 amino acids. The CDR3 loop is CSSSSSGMNTEAFF. CDR3 sequence (DNA): TGTTCCAGCAGCTCCTCAGGGATGAACACTGAAGCTTTCTTT.

This sequence joins TRBV5-4 and TRBJ1-1, with a possible D match to TRBD1 (5 bases). Trimming took 4 bases from V and 6 from J, leaving 16 bases between them. CDR3 size: 14 residues. CDR1 is SGHNT, CDR2 YYREEE, per germline (reference sequence). In DNA, the CDR3 is TGTGCCAGCAGCCCAGTGGGGGGGGAGGCTGAAGCTTTCTTT. The encoded protein is CASSPVGGEAEAFF. Drawing the rest from reference TRBV5-4 and TRBJ1-1, the complete variable domain is ETGVTQSPTHLIKTRGQQVTLRCSSQSGHNTVSWYQQALGQGPQFIFQYYREEENGRGNFPPRFSGLQFPNYSSELNVNALELDDSALYLCASSPVGGEAEAFFGQGTRLTVV.